Listed below are T cell receptor beta chains from one sample, sequenced in a study of cytomegalovirus exposure and HLA in healthy donors. Generated by immunoSEQ multiplex PCR, the TCRdb table keeps only in-frame clones and is missing some. This table holds 90,000 to 100,000 clones, around 67% found once. Sequences were obtained from PBMCs. The origin of the receptors is a male donor in good health and CMV-seronegative. Each CDR3 is given with its conserved first and last residue. Fields, in order: clone size, V gene, J gene, D gene, CDR3 protein, CDR3 DNA. D genes are given only for firm matches. Clone sizes are given selectively: once, few, many, or a class where the clone is expanded.

>once|TRBV6-1|TRBJ1-1|.
CASSEEVGQLNTEAFF
TGTGCCAGCAGTGAAGAGGTGGGACAACTGAACACTGAAGCTTTCTTT
>.|TRBV4-3|TRBJ2-1|.
CASSSTGIGEQFF
TGCGCCAGCAGCTCAACAGGGATCGGTGAGCAGTTCTTC
>.|TRBV28|TRBJ1-1|.
CASSFPSRRAARGTEAFF
TGTGCCAGCAGTTTCCCCTCCCGCCGGGCCGCCCGGGGCACTGAAGCTTTCTTT
>.|TRBV10-3|TRBJ2-5|.
CATKSSGDNQETQYF
TGTGCCACCAAGTCTTCGGGAGACAACCAAGAGACCCAGTACTTC
>few|TRBV6-6|TRBJ1-3|TRBD1
CASRGTGSGNTIYF
TGTGCCAGCAGGGGGACAGGGTCTGGAAACACCATATATTTT
>.|TRBV9|TRBJ2-1|.
CASSVDLLGPGNNEQFF
TGTGCCAGCAGCGTAGATCTCCTTGGTCCGGGAAACAATGAGCAGTTCTTC
>.|TRBV28|TRBJ2-2|TRBD2
CASSPRNPLAGTNTGELFF
TGTGCCAGCAGTCCCCGTAACCCCCTAGCGGGTACGAACACCGGGGAGCTGTTTTTT
>.|TRBV29-1|TRBJ2-7|TRBD1
CNVGAPRDRGTYEQYF
TGCAACGTTGGAGCCCCCCGGGACAGGGGGACCTACGAGCAGTACTTC
>.|TRBV28|TRBJ2-3|TRBD1
CATSQFTDRGGDTQYF
TGTGCCACGTCGCAGTTTACGGACAGGGGAGGAGATACGCAGTATTTT
>.|TRBV2|TRBJ2-7|.
CAIRTARYEQYF
TGTGCCATCCGGACAGCTCGCTACGAGCAGTACTTC
>few|TRBV2|TRBJ1-1|.
CASSPRDSGGAFF
TGTGCCAGCAGTCCCCGGGACTCTGGCGGAGCTTTCTTT
>.|TRBV16|TRBJ1-2|.
CASSQSNTGKDGYTF
TGTGCCAGCAGCCAATCTAACACAGGGAAGGATGGCTACACCTTC
>.|TRBV29-1|TRBJ2-1|.
CSVEGGVRSSYNEQFF
TGCAGCGTTGAAGGGGGCGTCCGAAGCTCCTACAATGAGCAGTTCTTC
>.|TRBV19|TRBJ2-1|.
CASSITGTPAYNEQFF
TGTGCCAGTAGTATTACCGGGACACCTGCCTACAATGAGCAGTTCTTC
>.|TRBV7-2|TRBJ2-5|TRBD1
CASSPTGQGAPGTQYF
TGTGCCAGCAGCCCCACGGGACAGGGAGCGCCGGGGACCCAGTACTTC
>.|TRBV6-1|TRBJ2-2|TRBD2
CASSEAILAGETGELFF
TGTGCCAGCAGTGAAGCGATACTAGCGGGAGAGACCGGGGAGCTGTTTTTT
>few|TRBV2|TRBJ1-4|TRBD1
CASSTLGTGGEKLFF
TGTGCCAGCAGTACCTTGGGGACAGGGGGTGAAAAACTGTTTTTT
>once|TRBV30|TRBJ1-2|.
CAWRDEGVGYTF
TGTGCCTGGAGGGACGAGGGGGTCGGCTACACCTTC
>.|TRBV6-6|TRBJ2-7|.
CASSYTPGTYEQYF
TGTGCCAGCAGTTACACCCCAGGAACCTACGAGCAGTACTTC
>.|TRBV6-4|TRBJ2-3|TRBD2
CASSASGGATDTQYF
TGTGCCAGCAGCGCTAGCGGCGGGGCTACAGATACGCAGTATTTT
>.|TRBV30|TRBJ1-1|.
CAWSRSERPEAFF
TGTGCCTGGAGTAGGTCGGAGAGGCCTGAAGCTTTCTTT
>.|TRBV28|TRBJ1-1|TRBD1
CASSHKQGIGTEAFF
TGTGCCAGCAGCCACAAACAGGGGATTGGGACTGAAGCTTTCTTT
>.|TRBV18|TRBJ2-7|.
CASSPLGSEQYF
TGTGCCAGCTCACCTCTAGGTAGTGAGCAGTACTTC
>.|TRBV9|TRBJ1-2|TRBD1
CASSGPGGAYGYTF
TGTGCCAGCAGCGGACCAGGGGGCGCTTATGGCTACACCTTC
>.|TRBV6-5|TRBJ2-7|TRBD2
CASKKLAGLSYEQYF
TGTGCCAGCAAGAAACTAGCGGGACTTTCCTACGAGCAGTACTTC
>once|TRBV9|TRBJ1-3|.
CASSEGLEGNTIYF
TGTGCCAGCAGCGAGGGGCTCGAAGGAAACACCATATATTTT
>.|TRBV19|TRBJ1-5|TRBD1
CASSILGLRQGENQPQHF
TGTGCCAGTAGTATTCTCGGCCTGCGACAGGGGGAGAATCAGCCCCAGCATTTT
>once|TRBV6-1|TRBJ1-5|.
CASSDSQPGQPQHF
TGTGCCAGCAGTGATTCCCAACCCGGTCAGCCCCAGCATTTT
>few|TRBV2|TRBJ1-1|TRBD1
CASSGQGERNTEAFF
TGTGCCAGCAGTGGACAGGGGGAACGGAACACTGAAGCTTTCTTT
>.|TRBV9|TRBJ2-6|.
CASSPRGAGVSTGANVLTF
TGTGCCAGCAGCCCCCGTGGGGCAGGGGTATCTACTGGGGCCAACGTCCTGACTTTC
>.|TRBV28|TRBJ2-1|.
CASSFSGGSYNEQFF
TGTGCCAGCAGTTTTTCCGGGGGCTCCTACAATGAGCAGTTCTTC
>.|TRBV10-3|TRBJ2-5|.
CAISERTGGAGEQYF
TGTGCCATCAGTGAGAGGACTGGGGGGGCGGGGGAGCAGTACTTC
>.|TRBV2|TRBJ1-4|TRBD1
CASRGTGPTEKLFF
TGTGCCAGCAGGGGGACAGGACCGACTGAAAAACTGTTTTTT
>.|TRBV27|TRBJ1-2|.
CASRRQSSNYGYTF
TGTGCCAGCAGACGACAGTCGAGCAACTATGGCTACACCTTC
>.|TRBV30|TRBJ1-2|TRBD1
CAWSPGTGGRGYTF
TGTGCCTGGAGTCCCGGGACAGGGGGCCGTGGCTACACCTTC
>few|TRBV28|TRBJ1-2|TRBD1
CASSFPGGGYGYTF
TGTGCCAGCAGTTTCCCAGGGGGCGGCTATGGCTACACCTTC
>.|TRBV23-1|TRBJ1-2|.
CASSRGAKGFYGYTF
TGCGCCAGCAGTCGCGGGGCCAAAGGGTTCTATGGCTACACCTTC
>.|TRBV5-1|TRBJ2-3|TRBD2
CASSQGTSGRTDTQYF
TGCGCCAGCAGCCAAGGGACTAGCGGGAGGACAGATACGCAGTATTTT
>once|TRBV2|TRBJ2-1|TRBD2
CASSGLAANEQLF
TGTGCCAGCAGTGGACTAGCGGCAAATGAGCAGCTCTTC
>.|TRBV7-2|TRBJ2-7|TRBD2
CASSSGTSVYEQYF
TGTGCCAGCAGCTCAGGGACTAGCGTCTACGAGCAGTACTTC
>.|TRBV30|TRBJ1-6|TRBD1
CAWVRDRDSPLHF
TGTGCCTGGGTCCGGGACAGAGATTCACCCCTCCACTTT